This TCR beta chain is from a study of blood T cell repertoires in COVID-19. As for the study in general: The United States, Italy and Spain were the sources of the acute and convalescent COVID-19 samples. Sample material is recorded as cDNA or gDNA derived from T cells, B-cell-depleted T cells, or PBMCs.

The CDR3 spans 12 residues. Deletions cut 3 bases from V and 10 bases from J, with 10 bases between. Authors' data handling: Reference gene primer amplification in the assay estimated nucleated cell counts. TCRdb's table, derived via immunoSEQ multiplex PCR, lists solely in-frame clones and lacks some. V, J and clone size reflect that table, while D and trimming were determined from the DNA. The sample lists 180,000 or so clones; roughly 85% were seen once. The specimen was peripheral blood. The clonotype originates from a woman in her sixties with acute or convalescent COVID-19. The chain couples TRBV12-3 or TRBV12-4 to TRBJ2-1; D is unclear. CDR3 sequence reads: CASSFTAEEQFF. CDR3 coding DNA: TGTGCCAGCAGTTTTACCGCTGAGGAGCAGTTCTTC.